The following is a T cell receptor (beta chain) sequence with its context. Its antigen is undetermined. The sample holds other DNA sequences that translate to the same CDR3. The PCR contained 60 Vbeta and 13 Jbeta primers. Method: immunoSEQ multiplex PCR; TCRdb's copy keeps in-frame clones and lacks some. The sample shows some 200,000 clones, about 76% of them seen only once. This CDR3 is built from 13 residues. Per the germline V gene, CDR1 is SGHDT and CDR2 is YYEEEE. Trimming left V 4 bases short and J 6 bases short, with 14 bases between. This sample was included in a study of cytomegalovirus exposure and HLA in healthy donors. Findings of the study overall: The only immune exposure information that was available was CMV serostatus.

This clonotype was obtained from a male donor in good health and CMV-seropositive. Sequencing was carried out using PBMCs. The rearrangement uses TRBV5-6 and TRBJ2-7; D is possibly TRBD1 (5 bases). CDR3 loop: CASSANQGSEQYF. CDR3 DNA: TGTGCCAGCAGCGCAAACCAGGGAAGCGAGCAGTACTTC.